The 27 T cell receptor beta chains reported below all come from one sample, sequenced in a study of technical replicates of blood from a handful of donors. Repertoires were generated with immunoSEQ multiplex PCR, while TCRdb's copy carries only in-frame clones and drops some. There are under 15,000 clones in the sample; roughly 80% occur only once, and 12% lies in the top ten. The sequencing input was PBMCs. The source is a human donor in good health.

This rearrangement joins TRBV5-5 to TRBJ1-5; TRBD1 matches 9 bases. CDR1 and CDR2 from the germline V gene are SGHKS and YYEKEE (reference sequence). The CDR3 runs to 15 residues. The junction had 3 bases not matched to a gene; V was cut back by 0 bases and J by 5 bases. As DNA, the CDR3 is TGTGCCAGCAGCTTGGAGGGACAGGGATATCAGCCCCAGCATTTT. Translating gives CASSLEGQGYQPQHF.

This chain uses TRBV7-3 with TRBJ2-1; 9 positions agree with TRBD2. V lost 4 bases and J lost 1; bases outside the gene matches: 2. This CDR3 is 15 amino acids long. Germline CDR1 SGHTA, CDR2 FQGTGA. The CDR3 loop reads CASSSLAGSYNEQFF. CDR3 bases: TGTGCCAGCAGCTCCCTAGCGGGGTCCTACAATGAGCAGTTCTTC.

The CDR3 is CASSEALAGPDTQYF. In nucleotides, the CDR3 is TGTGCCAGCAGCGAAGCCCTAGCGGGCCCAGATACGCAGTATTTT. The rearrangement links TRBV9 to TRBJ2-3; 8 bases line up with TRBD2. The CDR3 consists of 15 residues. V lost 3 bases to trimming and J lost 4 bases; unmatched junction nucleotides: 7. The germline CDR1 and CDR2 sequences are SGDLS and YYNGEE.

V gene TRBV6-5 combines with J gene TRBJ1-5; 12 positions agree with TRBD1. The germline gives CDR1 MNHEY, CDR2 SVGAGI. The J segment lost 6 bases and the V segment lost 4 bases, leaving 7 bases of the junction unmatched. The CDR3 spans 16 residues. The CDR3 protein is CASSSHGTGGVQPQHF. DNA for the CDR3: TGTGCCAGCAGTTCTCATGGGACAGGGGGCGTTCAGCCCCAGCATTTT.

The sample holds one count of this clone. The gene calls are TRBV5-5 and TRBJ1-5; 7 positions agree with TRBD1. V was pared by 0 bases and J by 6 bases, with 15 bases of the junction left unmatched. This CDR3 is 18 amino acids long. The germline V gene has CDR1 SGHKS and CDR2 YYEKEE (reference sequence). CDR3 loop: CASSLEGAGGATIQPQHF. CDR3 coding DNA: TGTGCCAGCAGCTTGGAGGGGGCCGGGGGGGCGACGATTCAGCCCCAGCATTTT.

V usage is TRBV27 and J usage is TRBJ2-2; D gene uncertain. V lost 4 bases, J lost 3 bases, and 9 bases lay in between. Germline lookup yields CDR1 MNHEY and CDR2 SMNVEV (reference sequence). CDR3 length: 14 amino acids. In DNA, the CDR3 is TGTGCCAGCAGTTGGCAGCGCCACACCGGGGAGCTGTTTTTT. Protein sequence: CASSWQRHTGELFF.

The CDR3 nucleotides are TGTGCCAGCAGCCGAGTGTCCGTGGAGGGATACAATGAGCAGTTCTTC. Translating gives CASSRVSVEGYNEQFF. This rearrangement joins TRBV4-2 to TRBJ2-1; D is possibly TRBD2 (6 bases). CDR3 length: 16 amino acids. V was trimmed by 4 bases and J by 4 bases, leaving 17 bases between them. CDR1 is LGHNA, CDR2 YNFKEQ, per germline.

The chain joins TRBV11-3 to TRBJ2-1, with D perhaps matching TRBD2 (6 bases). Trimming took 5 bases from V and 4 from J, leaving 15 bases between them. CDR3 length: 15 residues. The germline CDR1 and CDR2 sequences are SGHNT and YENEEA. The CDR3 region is CASSPSVAGYNEQFF. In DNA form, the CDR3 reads TGTGCCAGCAGCCCTTCGGTTGCGGGATACAATGAGCAGTTCTTC.

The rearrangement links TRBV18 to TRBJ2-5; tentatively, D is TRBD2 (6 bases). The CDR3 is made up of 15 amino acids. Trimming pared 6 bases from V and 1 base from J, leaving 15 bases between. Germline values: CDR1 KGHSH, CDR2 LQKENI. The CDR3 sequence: CASSPTTSSQETQYF. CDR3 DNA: TGTGCCAGCTCCCCCACCACTAGCAGCCAAGAGACCCAGTACTTC.

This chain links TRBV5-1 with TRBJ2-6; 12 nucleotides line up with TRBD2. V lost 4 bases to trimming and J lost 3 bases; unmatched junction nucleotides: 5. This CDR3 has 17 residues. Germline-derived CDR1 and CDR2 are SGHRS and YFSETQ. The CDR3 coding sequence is TGCGCCAGCAGCGGGGGACTAGCGGGCTATGGGGCCAACGTCCTGACTTTC. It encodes CASSGGLAGYGANVLTF.

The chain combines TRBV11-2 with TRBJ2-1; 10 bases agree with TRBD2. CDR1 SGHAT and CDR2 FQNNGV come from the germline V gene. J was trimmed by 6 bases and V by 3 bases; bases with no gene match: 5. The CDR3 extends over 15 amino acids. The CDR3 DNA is TGTGCCAGCAGCTTGGGGTCTAGCGGGAGCAATGAGCAGTTCTTC. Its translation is CASSLGSSGSNEQFF.

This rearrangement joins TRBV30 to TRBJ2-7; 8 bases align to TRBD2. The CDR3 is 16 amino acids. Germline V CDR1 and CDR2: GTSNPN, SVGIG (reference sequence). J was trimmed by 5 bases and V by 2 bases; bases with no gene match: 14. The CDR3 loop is CAWSRFSGTSRDEQYF. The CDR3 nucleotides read TGTGCCTGGAGTAGATTTAGCGGGACCTCCCGAGACGAGCAGTACTTC.

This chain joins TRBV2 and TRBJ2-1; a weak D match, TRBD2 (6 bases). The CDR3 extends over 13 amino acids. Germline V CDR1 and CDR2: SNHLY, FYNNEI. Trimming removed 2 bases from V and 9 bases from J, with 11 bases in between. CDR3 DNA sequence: TGTGCCAGCAGTGAAAGCGGAGGGAGTGAGCAGTTCTTC. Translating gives CASSESGGSEQFF.

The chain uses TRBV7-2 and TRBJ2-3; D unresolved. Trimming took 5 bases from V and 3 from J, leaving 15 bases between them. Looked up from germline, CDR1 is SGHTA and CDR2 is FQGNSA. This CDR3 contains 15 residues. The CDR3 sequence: CASSTRITGTDTQYF. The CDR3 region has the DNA TGTGCCAGCAGCACTCGGATCACCGGGACAGATACGCAGTATTTT.

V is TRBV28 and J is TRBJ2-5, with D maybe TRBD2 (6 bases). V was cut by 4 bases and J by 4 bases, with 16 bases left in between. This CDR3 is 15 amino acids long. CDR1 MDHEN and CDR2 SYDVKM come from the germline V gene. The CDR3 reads CASSSTGTGGETQYF. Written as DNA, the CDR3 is TGTGCCAGCAGTTCCACCGGGACTGGAGGAGAGACCCAGTACTTC.

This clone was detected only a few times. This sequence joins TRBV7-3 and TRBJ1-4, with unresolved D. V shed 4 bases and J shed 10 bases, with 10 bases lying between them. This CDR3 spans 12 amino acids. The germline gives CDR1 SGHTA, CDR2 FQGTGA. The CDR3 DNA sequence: TGTGCCAGCAGCTCTAACAGTGGAAAACTGTTTTTT. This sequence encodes CASSSNSGKLFF. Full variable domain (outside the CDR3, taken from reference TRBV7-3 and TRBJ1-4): GAGVSQTPSNKVTEKGKYVELRCDPISGHTALYWYRQSLGQGPEFLIYFQGTGAADDSGLPNDRFFAVRPEGSVSTLKIQRTERGDSAVYLCASSSNSGKLFFGSGTQLSVL.

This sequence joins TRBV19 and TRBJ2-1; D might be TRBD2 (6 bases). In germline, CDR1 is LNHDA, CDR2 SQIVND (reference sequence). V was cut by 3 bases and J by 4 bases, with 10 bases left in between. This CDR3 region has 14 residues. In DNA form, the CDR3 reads TGTGCCAGTAGTATCCCCGGGACTTACAATGAGCAGTTCTTC. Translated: CASSIPGTYNEQFF. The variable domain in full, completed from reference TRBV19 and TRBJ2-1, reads DGGITQSPKYLFRKEGQNVTLSCEQNLNHDAMYWYRQDPGQGLRLIYYSQIVNDFQKGDIAEGYSVSREKKESFPLTVTSAQKNPTAFYLCASSIPGTYNEQFFGPGTRLTVL.

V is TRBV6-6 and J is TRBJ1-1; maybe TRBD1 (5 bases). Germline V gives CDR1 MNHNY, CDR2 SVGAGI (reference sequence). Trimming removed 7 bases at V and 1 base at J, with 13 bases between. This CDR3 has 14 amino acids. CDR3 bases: TGTGCCAGCAAGGGCCCGGGGGGGAACACTGAAGCTTTCTTT. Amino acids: CASKGPGGNTEAFF.

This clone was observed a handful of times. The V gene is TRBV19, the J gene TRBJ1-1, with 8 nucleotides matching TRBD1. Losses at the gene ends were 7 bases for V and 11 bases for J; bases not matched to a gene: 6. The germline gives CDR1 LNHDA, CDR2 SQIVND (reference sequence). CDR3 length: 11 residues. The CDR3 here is CASTSDRAAFF. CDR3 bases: TGTGCCAGTACCTCGGACAGGGCCGCTTTCTTT.

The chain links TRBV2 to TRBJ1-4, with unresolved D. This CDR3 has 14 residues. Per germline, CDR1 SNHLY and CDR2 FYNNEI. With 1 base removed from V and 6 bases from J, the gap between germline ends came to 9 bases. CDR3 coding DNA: TGTGCCAGCAGTGAAGTTCGGGGATATGAAAAACTGTTTTTT. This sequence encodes CASSEVRGYEKLFF.

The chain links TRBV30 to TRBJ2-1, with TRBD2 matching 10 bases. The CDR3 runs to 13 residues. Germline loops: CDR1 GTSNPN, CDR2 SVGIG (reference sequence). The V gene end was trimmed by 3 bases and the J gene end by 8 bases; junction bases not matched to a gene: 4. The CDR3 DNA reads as TGTGCCTGGAGCCGGAGCGGGAGGGATGAGCAGTTCTTC. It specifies CAWSRSGRDEQFF.

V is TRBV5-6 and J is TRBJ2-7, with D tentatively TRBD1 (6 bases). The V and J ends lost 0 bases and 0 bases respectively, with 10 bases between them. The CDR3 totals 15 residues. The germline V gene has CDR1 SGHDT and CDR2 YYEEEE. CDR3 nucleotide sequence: TGTGCCAGCAGCTTGGGACAGGAACCCTCCTACGAGCAGTACTTC. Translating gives CASSLGQEPSYEQYF.

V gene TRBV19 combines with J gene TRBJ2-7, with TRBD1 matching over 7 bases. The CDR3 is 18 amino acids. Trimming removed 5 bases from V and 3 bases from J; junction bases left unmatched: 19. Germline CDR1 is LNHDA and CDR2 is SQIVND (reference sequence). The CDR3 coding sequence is TGTGCCAGTAGTGAGACGGCCAGGACAGGCTGGGGTCGCTACGAGCAGTACTTC. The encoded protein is CASSETARTGWGRYEQYF.

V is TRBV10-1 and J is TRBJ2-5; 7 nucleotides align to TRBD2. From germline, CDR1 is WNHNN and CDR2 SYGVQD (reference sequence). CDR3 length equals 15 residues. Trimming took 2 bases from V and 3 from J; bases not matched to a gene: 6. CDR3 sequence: CASSEKWLAEETQYF. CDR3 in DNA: TGCGCCAGCAGTGAGAAATGGCTAGCGGAAGAGACCCAGTACTTC.

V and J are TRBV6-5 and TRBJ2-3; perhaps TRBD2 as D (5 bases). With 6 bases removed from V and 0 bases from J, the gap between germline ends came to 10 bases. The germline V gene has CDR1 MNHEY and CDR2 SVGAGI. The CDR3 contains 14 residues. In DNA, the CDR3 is TGTGCCAGCAGAATATCTAGCAGCACAGATACGCAGTATTTT. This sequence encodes CASRISSSTDTQYF.

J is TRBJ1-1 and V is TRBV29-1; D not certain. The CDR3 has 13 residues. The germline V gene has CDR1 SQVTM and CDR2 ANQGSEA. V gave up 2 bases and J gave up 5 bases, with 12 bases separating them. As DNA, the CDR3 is TGCAGCGTTGAATCCGATACTAGAACTGAAGCTTTCTTT. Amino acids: CSVESDTRTEAFF.

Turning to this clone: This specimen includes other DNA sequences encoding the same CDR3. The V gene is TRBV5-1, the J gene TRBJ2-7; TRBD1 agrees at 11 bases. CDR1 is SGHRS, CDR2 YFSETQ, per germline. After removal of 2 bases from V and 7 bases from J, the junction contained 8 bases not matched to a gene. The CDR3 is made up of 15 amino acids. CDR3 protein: CASSLTGQGAGEQYF. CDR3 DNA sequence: TGCGCCAGCAGCTTAACCGGACAGGGGGCGGGGGAGCAGTACTTC. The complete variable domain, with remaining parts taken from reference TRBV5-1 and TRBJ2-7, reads KAGVTQTPRYLIKTRGQQVTLSCSPISGHRSVSWYQQTPGQGLQFLFEYFSETQRNKGNFPGRFSGRQFSNSRSEMNVSTLELGDSALYLCASSLTGQGAGEQYFGPGTRLTVT.